The rows below give T cell receptor beta chains drawn from one sample of a study of blood T cell repertoires in COVID-19. TCRdb's table, derived via immunoSEQ multiplex PCR, lists solely in-frame clones and lacks some. The sample lists about 90,000 clones, 60% to 80% occurring once. Sequenced sample: peripheral blood. These receptors came from a woman of 80 years or more with acute or convalescent COVID-19. Both conserved end residues are part of each CDR3. Fields, in order: J gene, clone size, V gene, D gene, CDR3 length, CDR3 DNA, CDR3 protein. The D gene is left open where the match is weak. Only some rows state a clone size, as once, few, many or a class for expanded clones.

j_gene: TRBJ2-1
abundance: NA
v_gene: TRBV6-5
d_gene: NA
len: 15
CDR3nt: TGTGCCAGCAGTTACTCGGACTCCTATGCAGATGAGCAGTTCTTC
CDR3aa: CASSYSDSYADEQFF

j_gene: TRBJ1-5
abundance: NA
v_gene: TRBV30
d_gene: TRBD1
len: 17
CDR3nt: TGTGCCTGGAGTGGATCTAGGACAGGGGGAAGCAATCAGCCCCAGCATTTT
CDR3aa: CAWSGSRTGGSNQPQHF

j_gene: TRBJ1-2
abundance: NA
v_gene: TRBV4-2
d_gene: NA
len: 12
CDR3nt: TGTGCCAGCAGCCGGGGGAGGTATGGCTACACCTTC
CDR3aa: CASSRGRYGYTF

j_gene: TRBJ2-7
abundance: NA
v_gene: TRBV12-5
d_gene: TRBD1
len: 19
CDR3nt: TGTGCTAGTGGTTTGGGTTCGGGGGGACAGGGGCTTCAGGGAAACGAGCAGTACTTC
CDR3aa: CASGLGSGGQGLQGNEQYF

j_gene: TRBJ1-4
abundance: NA
v_gene: TRBV2
d_gene: NA
len: 15
CDR3nt: TGTGCCAGCAGGGGAGGGAACAGGGATGGAGAAAAACTGTTTTTT
CDR3aa: CASRGGNRDGEKLFF

j_gene: TRBJ2-3
abundance: NA
v_gene: TRBV4-1
d_gene: TRBD2
len: 15
CDR3nt: TGCGCCACCCACCAGAGCGGGGGCGCCTCGGATACGCAGTATTTT
CDR3aa: CATHQSGGASDTQYF

j_gene: TRBJ1-1
abundance: once
v_gene: TRBV27
d_gene: NA
len: 15
CDR3nt: TGTGCCAGCAAGAGGGGGACCTACCTGAACACTGAAGCTTTCTTT
CDR3aa: CASKRGTYLNTEAFF

j_gene: TRBJ2-3
abundance: NA
v_gene: TRBV11-2
d_gene: NA
len: 17
CDR3nt: TGTGCCAGCAGCTACCGACCGGGACAAGGGCGCATAGATACGCAGTATTTT
CDR3aa: CASSYRPGQGRIDTQYF

j_gene: TRBJ1-1
abundance: NA
v_gene: TRBV15
d_gene: NA
len: 13
CDR3nt: TGTGCCACCAGCAGAGAGGCCTTCCGTGAAGCTTTCTTT
CDR3aa: CATSREAFREAFF

j_gene: TRBJ1-1
abundance: once
v_gene: TRBV7-2
d_gene: TRBD1
len: 17
CDR3nt: TGTGCCAGCAGTTTTAGGCTCAGGGGGCGCTTGGGCACTGAAGCTTTCTTT
CDR3aa: CASSFRLRGRLGTEAFF

j_gene: TRBJ1-3
abundance: NA
v_gene: TRBV11-2
d_gene: TRBD1
len: 15
CDR3nt: TGTGCCAGCAGCTCCAACAGGGGGACTGGAAACACCATATATTTT
CDR3aa: CASSSNRGTGNTIYF

j_gene: TRBJ2-7
abundance: NA
v_gene: TRBV11-2
d_gene: NA
len: 15
CDR3nt: TGTGCCAGCAGCTTAGTGCCAGGGCAGGTTGACGAGCAGTACTTC
CDR3aa: CASSLVPGQVDEQYF

j_gene: TRBJ1-2
abundance: NA
v_gene: TRBV3-1/TRBV3-2
d_gene: NA
len: 12
CDR3nt: TGTGCCAGCAGCCAAGATCGCGTAGCCTACACCTTC
CDR3aa: CASSQDRVAYTF

j_gene: TRBJ1-1
abundance: NA
v_gene: TRBV15
d_gene: NA
len: 13
CDR3nt: TGTGCCACCAGCAAGGGGGTCGCATACGGAGCTTTCTTT
CDR3aa: CATSKGVAYGAFF

j_gene: TRBJ2-1
abundance: NA
v_gene: TRBV7-6
d_gene: TRBD2
len: 19
CDR3nt: TGTGCCAGCAGCTTAGGTGCGGGGGGTTGGTCGGGCTCCTACAATGAGCAGTTCTTC
CDR3aa: CASSLGAGGWSGSYNEQFF

j_gene: TRBJ2-3
abundance: NA
v_gene: TRBV24-1
d_gene: NA
len: 14
CDR3nt: TGTGCCACCAGTGATTGGGCGACAGGAGATACGCAGTATTTT
CDR3aa: CATSDWATGDTQYF

j_gene: TRBJ1-6
abundance: NA
v_gene: TRBV9
d_gene: NA
len: 14
CDR3nt: TGTGCCAGCAGCGTACAGGGTACGAATTCACCCCTCCACTTT
CDR3aa: CASSVQGTNSPLHF

j_gene: TRBJ2-7
abundance: few
v_gene: TRBV28
d_gene: NA
len: 18
CDR3nt: TGTGCCAGCAGTTTAATAACGCGGGGCCCCCATAGATCCTACGAGCAGTACTTC
CDR3aa: CASSLITRGPHRSYEQYF

j_gene: TRBJ2-5
abundance: NA
v_gene: TRBV5-1
d_gene: NA
len: 16
CDR3nt: TGCGCCAGCAGCCTGCAGGTGGCGGGGTCACAAGAGACCCAGTACTTC
CDR3aa: CASSLQVAGSQETQYF

j_gene: TRBJ1-6
abundance: once
v_gene: TRBV11-2
d_gene: TRBD1
len: 15
CDR3nt: TGTGCCAGCAGCTCCCTCCGGGACAGAGATTCACCCCTCCACTTT
CDR3aa: CASSSLRDRDSPLHF

j_gene: TRBJ1-1
abundance: NA
v_gene: TRBV29-1
d_gene: TRBD1
len: 11
CDR3nt: TGCAGCGGGGGGACAGACACTGAAGCTTTCTTT
CDR3aa: CSGGTDTEAFF

j_gene: TRBJ1-4
abundance: few
v_gene: TRBV12-3/TRBV12-4
d_gene: NA
len: 11
CDR3nt: TGTGCCAGCGGGGGGGGAAGGGGGCTGTTTTTT
CDR3aa: CASGGGRGLFF

j_gene: TRBJ2-2
abundance: NA
v_gene: TRBV24-1
d_gene: NA
len: 16
CDR3nt: TGTGCCACCAGTGATTCCCATGCGGCCGCGATGGGGGAGCTGTTTTTT
CDR3aa: CATSDSHAAAMGELFF

j_gene: TRBJ1-6
abundance: few
v_gene: TRBV27
d_gene: TRBD1
len: 16
CDR3nt: TGTGCCAGTACCACAGGGGGCCTCTCCTATAATTCACCCCTCCACTTT
CDR3aa: CASTTGGLSYNSPLHF

j_gene: TRBJ2-1
abundance: NA
v_gene: TRBV4-2
d_gene: TRBD2
len: 16
CDR3nt: TGTGCCAGCAGCCAAGATGGTCTAGCGGGACACAATGAGCAGTTCTTC
CDR3aa: CASSQDGLAGHNEQFF

j_gene: TRBJ1-1
abundance: NA
v_gene: TRBV3-1/TRBV3-2
d_gene: TRBD1
len: 15
CDR3nt: TGTGCCAGCAGACCCGACAGGGGTTTTGCCACTGAAGCTTTCTTT
CDR3aa: CASRPDRGFATEAFF

j_gene: TRBJ2-3
abundance: few
v_gene: TRBV6-6
d_gene: TRBD2
len: 14
CDR3nt: TGTGCCACCGTCCTAAGCGGGGGCACAGATACGCAGTATTTT
CDR3aa: CATVLSGGTDTQYF

j_gene: TRBJ2-1
abundance: NA
v_gene: TRBV4-2
d_gene: TRBD2
len: 15
CDR3nt: TGTGCCAGCAGCCTAGCGGGGGGGCCGGAAAATGAGCAGTTCTTC
CDR3aa: CASSLAGGPENEQFF